A single sample is the source of the 3 T cell receptor beta chains below, sequenced in a study of prognosis after radiotherapy for stage I lung cancer. Amplicons of TCR beta CDR3 were generated from genomic DNA by two-round multiplex PCR. Primers (each specific to one TRBV or TRBJ gene) were used in first-round PCR. A single record per CDR3 protein comes from TCRdb applying MiXCR to the multiplex PCR reads. Of about 18,000 distinct CDR3 sequences in the sample, approximately 29% are singletons; the top ten hold 30% to 40%. The sample was PBMCs, taken before or after stereotactic body radiation therapy (not recorded which). These receptors all stem from a donor over 45 with non-small cell lung cancer.

In the case of this clonotype: A far larger clone is only one base removed, so a read error is likely. V and J are TRBV7-8 and TRBJ2-5; 11 bases fit TRBD2. The CDR3 runs 15 residues. Germline CDR1 and CDR2: SGHVS and FQNEAQ. DNA of the CDR3: TGTGCCAGCAGAAGACTAGCGGGGACCTACAATGAGCAGGTCTTC. This codes for CASRRLAGTYNEQVF.

The rearrangement uses TRBV14 and TRBJ2-3; 7 bases agree with TRBD2. Losses at the gene ends were 8 bases for V and 4 bases for J; bases not matched to a gene: 9. The CDR3 runs 14 residues. Germline-derived CDR1 and CDR2 are SGHDN and FVKESK. CDR3 sequence (DNA): TGTGCCAGCCCCGGGGAGGGGTGGTCAGATACGCAGTATTTT. Translated, it gives CASPGEGWSDTQYF.

The sample holds many counts of this clonotype. The CDR3, as DNA: TGCGCCAGCAGCTCGGGACAGGAACTAGCCAAAAACATTCAGTACTTC. Its protein is CASSSGQELAKNIQYF. V usage is TRBV5-1 and J usage is TRBJ2-4; 8 bases are a match to TRBD1. The CDR3 spans 16 residues. The V and J ends lost 3 bases and 0 bases, in that order; junction bases with no gene match: 5. The germline gives CDR1 SGHRS, CDR2 YFSETQ.